A selection of T cell receptor beta chains follows, all from one sample in a study of T cells in Graves' hyperthyroidism and ophthalmopathy. TCRdb fed the multiplex PCR reads into MiXCR, producing one record per CDR3 protein. The data hold about 500,000 distinct CDR3 sequences, with about 16% observed a single time. The sequenced sample consisted of blood. Receptor source: a woman aged 30 to 39 with Graves' ophthalmopathy. Each CDR3 is given with its conserved first and last residue. D genes are given only for firm matches. Clone sizes are given selectively: once, few, many, or a class where the clone is expanded.

CDR3	DNA	J	V	D	size
CASPWASRGGKLFF	TGTGCCAGCCCGTGGGCATCTCGGGGTGGAAAACTGTTTTTT	TRBJ1-4	TRBV6-2/TRBV6-3	NA	NA
CASSSLGGQRGQPQHF	TGTGCCAGCAGCTCCCTCGGGGGACAGAGGGGTCAGCCCCAGCATTTT	TRBJ1-5	TRBV11-2	TRBD1	few
CASSFSTDYNEQFF	TGTGCCAGCAGTTTTTCGACAGATTACAATGAGCAGTTCTTC	TRBJ2-1	TRBV12-3/TRBV12-4	NA	NA
CSARDVEREYRETQYF	TGCAGTGCTAGAGATGTCGAGCGGGAGTATCGAGAGACCCAGTACTTC	TRBJ2-5	TRBV20-1	TRBD2	many
CASSTGQVIYEQYF	TGTGCCAGCAGTACGGGACAGGTAATCTACGAGCAGTACTTC	TRBJ2-7	TRBV28	TRBD1	few
CATYGQSEQYF	TGTGCCACCTACGGACAATCCGAGCAGTACTTC	TRBJ2-7	TRBV6-2/TRBV6-3	NA	NA
CASSFMSLARTMADTQYF	TGTGCCAGCAGCTTCATGTCACTAGCGAGAACAATGGCAGATACGCAGTATTTT	TRBJ2-3	TRBV5-6	TRBD2	NA
CASSVGRDNEQFF	TGTGCCAGCAGTGTAGGGAGGGACAATGAGCAGTTCTTC	TRBJ2-1	TRBV2	TRBD2	few
CASSRKGTYEQYF	TGTGCCAGCAGCCGTAAGGGGACCTACGAGCAGTACTTC	TRBJ2-7	TRBV7-2	NA	many
CASSESQSYEQYF	TGTGCCAGCAGTGAGTCACAGAGCTACGAGCAGTACTTC	TRBJ2-7	TRBV7-3	NA	NA
CASSPRSAPGLASGTNTQYF	TGTGCCAGCAGCCCGCGGTCAGCCCCGGGACTAGCGAGCGGTACGAATACGCAGTATTTT	TRBJ2-3	TRBV7-2	TRBD2	many
CASSFRVGSNYGYTF	TGTGCCAGCAGTTTCAGGGTTGGATCTAACTATGGCTACACCTTC	TRBJ1-2	TRBV6-2/TRBV6-3	NA	few
CASSRGTPFFETEAFF	TGTGCCAGCAGCCGAGGGACTCCCTTTTTCGAGACTGAAGCTTTCTTT	TRBJ1-1	TRBV9	NA	NA
CAIRDVYTDTQYF	TGTGCCATCCGGGACGTATACACAGATACGCAGTATTTT	TRBJ2-3	TRBV10-3	NA	NA
CASSYFSGPQTNTEQYF	TGTGCCAGCAGTTATTTCTCAGGGCCCCAAACAAATACGGAGCAGTACTTC	TRBJ2-7	TRBV6-1	NA	few
CASSLGGVRAEAFF	TGTGCCAGCAGCTTAGGAGGGGTAAGGGCTGAAGCTTTCTTT	TRBJ1-1	TRBV7-2	NA	NA
CASKYRDHTGDEQFF	TGTGCCAGCAAGTACCGGGACCACACGGGTGATGAGCAGTTCTTC	TRBJ2-1	TRBV6-2/TRBV6-3	NA	NA
CASSTGAGGRTGELFF	TGTGCCAGCAGCACCGGTGCGGGAGGTCGTACCGGGGAGCTGTTTTTT	TRBJ2-2	TRBV28	TRBD2	many
CAIMDRHNTDTQYF	TGTGCCATCATGGACAGACACAACACAGATACGCAGTATTTT	TRBJ2-3	TRBV10-3	NA	few
CSARDLQGTTNEKLFF	TGCAGTGCTAGAGATCTGCAGGGGACGACTAATGAAAAACTGTTTTTT	TRBJ1-4	TRBV20-1	NA	NA
CASSPGQTRMNTEAFF	TGTGCCAGCAGTCCTGGACAGACCCGAATGAACACTGAAGCTTTCTTT	TRBJ1-1	TRBV2	NA	many
CASSYFTGGNYNEQFF	TGTGCCAGCAGTTACTTTACAGGGGGCAACTACAATGAGCAGTTCTTC	TRBJ2-1	TRBV6-2/TRBV6-3	TRBD1	many
CASSLRWTGTVYNEQFF	TGTGCCAGCAGCTTACGGTGGACCGGGACAGTATACAATGAGCAGTTCTTC	TRBJ2-1	TRBV7-9	TRBD1	many
CSVRIDEQYF	TGCAGTGTAAGGATTGACGAGCAGTACTTC	TRBJ2-7	TRBV20-1	NA	NA
CASLRTWTGGTNEQFF	TGTGCCAGCCTCCGGACGTGGACAGGGGGGACAAACGAGCAGTTCTTC	TRBJ2-1	TRBV6-1	TRBD1	once
CASSFYGTGSYEQYF	TGTGCCAGCAGCTTTTACGGGACAGGCTCCTACGAGCAGTACTTC	TRBJ2-7	TRBV7-2	TRBD1	many
CASSEVGLAGGSSYEQYF	TGTGCCAGCAGTGAAGTAGGACTAGCGGGAGGAAGCTCCTACGAGCAGTACTTC	TRBJ2-7	TRBV6-1	TRBD2	NA
CASTVRDRGTEGYTF	TGTGCCAGCACCGTCCGGGACAGGGGTACAGAGGGCTACACCTTC	TRBJ1-2	TRBV12-3/TRBV12-4	TRBD1	NA
CSARGLSEQYF	TGCAGTGCTAGGGGACTCTCCGAGCAGTACTTC	TRBJ2-7	TRBV20-1	NA	NA
CASSYRGGPNEQYF	TGTGCCAGCAGCTATAGGGGGGGCCCCAACGAGCAGTACTTC	TRBJ2-7	TRBV7-8	NA	many
CASSNPTGANTGELFF	TGTGCCAGCAGCAACCCAACAGGGGCGAACACCGGGGAGCTGTTTTTT	TRBJ2-2	TRBV5-8	TRBD1	few
CASSSGTSGRRETQYF	TGCGCCAGCAGCTCCGGGACTAGCGGGAGGAGGGAGACCCAGTACTTC	TRBJ2-5	TRBV5-1	TRBD2	NA
CASSHGTDTQYF	TGTGCCAGTTCCCACGGCACAGATACGCAGTATTTT	TRBJ2-3	TRBV7-2	NA	many
CAISDTAATDTQYF	TGTGCCATCAGTGATACGGCTGCCACAGATACGCAGTATTTT	TRBJ2-3	TRBV10-3	NA	many
CATSDLRFTDTQYF	TGTGCCACCAGTGATTTGAGGTTCACAGATACGCAGTATTTT	TRBJ2-3	TRBV24-1	NA	NA
CAWSVEGVSYEQYF	TGTGCCTGGAGTGTAGAGGGTGTCTCCTACGAGCAGTACTTC	TRBJ2-7	TRBV30	NA	many
CASSGASAANTGELFF	TGCGCCAGCAGCGGGGCTTCAGCGGCGAACACCGGGGAGCTGTTTTTT	TRBJ2-2	TRBV5-1	NA	NA
CASSQNRGQGHEQFF	TGTGCCAGCAGCCAAAATCGGGGACAGGGCCATGAGCAGTTCTTC	TRBJ2-1	TRBV16	TRBD1	NA
CSVGSDTLGYEQYF	TGCAGCGTTGGCTCGGACACACTGGGGTACGAGCAGTACTTC	TRBJ2-7	TRBV29-1	NA	many
CASSQRDGYYEQYF	TGTGCCAGCAGTCAACGCGACGGATACTACGAGCAGTACTTC	TRBJ2-7	TRBV27	NA	many
CASSQGPAGGHEQFF	TGTGCCAGCAGCCAAGGGCCAGCGGGAGGGCATGAGCAGTTCTTC	TRBJ2-1	TRBV14	TRBD2	many
CASKYHGVGEQETQYF	TGTGCCAGTAAATACCACGGGGTTGGGGAACAAGAGACCCAGTACTTC	TRBJ2-5	TRBV19	NA	NA
CATSREGNTIYF	TGTGCCACCAGCAGAGAGGGAAACACCATATATTTT	TRBJ1-3	TRBV15	NA	NA
CASTQQGTTYEQYF	TGTGCCAGCACCCAACAGGGGACAACCTACGAGCAGTACTTC	TRBJ2-7	TRBV6-2/TRBV6-3	TRBD1	many
CSARDYGGDAFF	TGCAGTGCTAGAGATTATGGGGGGGATGCTTTCTTT	TRBJ1-1	TRBV20-1	NA	many
CASSILGTGSTEAFF	TGTGCCAGTAGTATTCTCGGGACAGGGAGCACTGAAGCTTTCTTT	TRBJ1-1	TRBV19	TRBD1	NA
CATRSGTGAGYTF	TGTGCCACCCGATCCGGGACAGGGGCTGGCTACACCTTC	TRBJ1-2	TRBV28	TRBD1	many
CASSQEIKGINGYTF	TGTGCCAGCAGCCAAGAGATTAAGGGGATAAATGGCTACACCTTC	TRBJ1-2	TRBV3-1	NA	many
CSASQGRGEKLFF	TGCAGTGCTAGTCAGGGGAGGGGTGAAAAACTGTTTTTT	TRBJ1-4	TRBV20-1	NA	many
CASKLSSYEQYF	TGTGCCAGCAAACTCTCCTCCTACGAGCAGTACTTC	TRBJ2-7	TRBV7-9	NA	many
CASRPPGQRNIQYF	TGTGCCAGCAGACCCCCGGGACAGCGGAACATTCAGTACTTC	TRBJ2-4	TRBV28	TRBD1	many
CASSLGGQGASTSGTLDLEQFF	TGTGCCAGCAGCTTAGGGGGACAGGGGGCGTCGACTAGCGGGACCTTGGATCTAGAGCAGTTCTTC	TRBJ2-1	TRBV11-2	NA	NA
CSVASPGAGELFF	TGCAGCGTTGCCAGCCCCGGCGCCGGGGAGCTGTTTTTT	TRBJ2-2	TRBV29-1	NA	NA
CASSPTGQSSYEQYF	TGTGCCAGCTCACCGACAGGGCAGAGCTCCTACGAGCAGTACTTC	TRBJ2-7	TRBV18	TRBD1	many
CASSLEGGKIYEQYF	TGTGCCAGCAGCTTAGAGGGGGGGAAAATCTACGAGCAGTACTTC	TRBJ2-7	TRBV7-2	NA	many
CASGVTSTAEQFF	TGTGCCAGCGGAGTGACTAGTACAGCTGAGCAGTTCTTC	TRBJ2-1	TRBV12-3/TRBV12-4	NA	few
CASSLGGGRGTYNEQFF	TGTGCCAGCAGCTTAGGAGGTGGGCGGGGTACCTACAATGAGCAGTTCTTC	TRBJ2-1	TRBV7-6	NA	NA